These 8 T cell receptor beta chains originate from one sample sequenced in a study of blood T cell repertoires in COVID-19. This table comes from immunoSEQ multiplex PCR, and its TCRdb copy is limited to in-frame clones, with some not included. The sample holds about 63,000 clones, about 75% seen once. The specimen sequenced was peripheral blood. These receptors all stem from a woman aged 80 or over with acute or convalescent COVID-19.

The rearrangement uses TRBV7-9 and TRBJ2-1; TRBD2 matches 8 bases. The CDR3 is 15 amino acids. Germline CDR1 and CDR2: SEHNR and FQNEAQ (reference sequence). After removal of 2 bases from V and 9 bases from J, the junction contained 9 bases not matched to a gene. The CDR3 DNA is TGTGCCAGCAGCTTAAATAGCGGGGACGCGGGTGAGCAGTTCTTC. This gives the protein CASSLNSGDAGEQFF.

This chain uses TRBV4-1 with TRBJ2-3; D call uncertain. Deletions cut 2 bases from V and 1 base from J, with 13 bases between. This CDR3 has 16 residues. The germline V gene has CDR1 MGHRA and CDR2 YSYEKL. CDR3 amino acids: CASSQWSAWGTDTQYF. CDR3 sequence (DNA): TGCGCCAGCAGCCAATGGAGCGCCTGGGGCACAGATACGCAGTATTTT.

The gene calls are TRBV19 and TRBJ1-5; tentative D call: TRBD1 (5 bases). Per the germline V gene, CDR1 is LNHDA and CDR2 is SQIVND (reference sequence). The CDR3 has 15 amino acids. The V gene lost 5 bases and the J gene lost 0 bases, with 11 bases spanning the gap. CDR3 protein: CASSVTDYSNQPQHF. In DNA form, the CDR3 reads TGTGCCAGTAGTGTGACAGATTATAGCAATCAGCCCCAGCATTTT. The full variable domain, completed using reference TRBV19 and TRBJ1-5, is DGGITQSPKYLFRKEGQNVTLSCEQNLNHDAMYWYRQDPGQGLRLIYYSQIVNDFQKGDIAEGYSVSREKKESFPLTVTSAQKNPTAFYLCASSVTDYSNQPQHFGDGTRLSIL.

This clone is a singleton in its sample. J is TRBJ2-7 and V is TRBV6-5, with 7 bases lining up with TRBD1. Trimming took 5 bases from V and 4 from J; bases not matched to a gene: 8. Germline V CDR1 and CDR2: MNHEY, SVGAGI. The CDR3 runs to 14 residues. CDR3 sequence: CASSRGDSSYEQYF. CDR3 sequence (DNA): TGTGCCAGCAGTCGAGGGGACAGTTCGTACGAGCAGTACTTC.

This clone was detected once. The V call is TRBV27, the J call TRBJ2-7, with 10 positions matching TRBD1. Per germline, CDR1 MNHEY and CDR2 SMNVEV (reference sequence). Germline trimming cut 4 bases from V and 2 bases from J; bases unmatched to any gene: 2. The CDR3 has 14 amino acids. The CDR3 DNA is TGTGCCAGCAGTTGGGGGACAGGGGCCTACGAGCAGTACTTC. Translated, it gives CASSWGTGAYEQYF.

This chain uses TRBV15 with TRBJ1-4; TRBD1 is a possible D gene (6 bases). This CDR3 contains 16 residues. Germline loops: CDR1 LNHNV, CDR2 YYDKDF (reference sequence). V dropped 4 bases and J dropped 1 base, with 13 bases sitting between them. CDR3 in DNA: TGTGCCACCAGCACCAGGACAGCGAAAACTAATGAAAAACTGTTTTTT. Amino acid sequence: CATSTRTAKTNEKLFF. The full variable domain, with the rest looked up from reference TRBV15 and TRBJ1-4, is DAMVIQNPRYQVTQFGKPVTLSCSQTLNHNVMYWYQQKSSQAPKLLFHYYDKDFNNEADTPDNFQSRRPNTSFCFLDIRSPGLGDTAMYLCATSTRTAKTNEKLFFGSGTQLSVL.

The chain is built from TRBV7-6 and TRBJ2-7; possible D gene TRBD2, 5 bases. V was cut by 5 bases and J by 3 bases, with 8 bases left in between. In germline, CDR1 is SGHVS, CDR2 FNYEAQ. There are 12 residues in the CDR3. The CDR3 loop is CASSNRDYEQYF. DNA for the CDR3: TGTGCCAGCAGCAACCGGGACTACGAGCAGTACTTC.

CDR3 coding DNA: TGTGCCAGCAGTCTGGGGGCAGTTAGGTACGTTGGTGCCTCACCCCTCCACTTT. Translation gives CASSLGAVRYVGASPLHF. This chain uses TRBV28 with TRBJ1-6; D is possibly TRBD1 (6 bases). This CDR3 has 18 residues. Germline CDR1 MDHEN, CDR2 SYDVKM. Trimming cost V 5 bases and J 10 bases, with 27 bases left between them.